Shown below are 23 T cell receptor beta chains from a single sample sequenced in a study of T cells after yellow fever vaccination. TCRdb passed the 5' RACE reads through MiXCR, listing each CDR3 protein once. The sample lists 50,000 to 60,000 distinct CDR3 sequences; approximately 6.6% were seen once. The sample in question was CD8+ T cells not binding an NS4B(214-222) dextramer, sorted from PBMCs, obtained around 45 days after the first yellow fever vaccination. These receptors were obtained from a young man who received the YFV17D yellow fever vaccine.

The sample holds many counts of this clonotype. The rearrangement joins TRBV12-3 or TRBV12-4 to TRBJ2-3, with D possibly being TRBD2 (5 bases). With 8 bases removed from V and 6 bases from J, the gap between germline ends came to 18 bases. The CDR3 covers 14 residues. The CDR3 sequence is CASGAGLPYDTQYF. The CDR3 nucleotides read TGTGCCAGCGGAGCCGGACTTCCCTATGATACGCAGTATTTT.

A few counts support this clonotype. This chain uses TRBV5-6 with TRBJ1-1, with D perhaps TRBD1 (5 bases). CDR3 size: 14 residues. The germline V gene has CDR1 SGHDT and CDR2 YYEEEE. Trimming cost V 2 bases and J 4 bases, with 12 bases left between them. In DNA form, the CDR3 reads TGTGCCAGCAGCTTTTGGGGGGGGGTCACTGAAGCTTTCTTT. Amino acid sequence: CASSFWGGVTEAFF.

This clonotype has more than one count but fewer than ten. CDR3 protein: CSVESSMGTDTQYF. In DNA form, the CDR3 reads TGCAGCGTTGAATCTAGCATGGGCACAGATACGCAGTATTTT. The V call is TRBV29-1, the J call TRBJ2-3, with D possibly being TRBD2 (5 bases). V lost 2 bases to trimming and J lost 1 base, with 10 bases between them. This CDR3 has 14 amino acids. CDR1 is SQVTM, CDR2 ANQGSEA, per germline.

The chain uses TRBV20-1 and TRBJ2-2; unclear D gene. This CDR3 spans 14 amino acids. Between the trimmed V and J ends, which lost 3 bases and 2 bases, there was a span of 10 bases. Germline CDR1 is DFQATT and CDR2 is SNEGSKA (reference sequence). The CDR3 is CSASSGYNTGELFF. In nucleotides, the CDR3 is TGCAGTGCTAGCTCCGGGTATAACACCGGGGAGCTGTTTTTT.

This clonotype was counted only a few times. The gene calls are TRBV27 and TRBJ2-2; D might be TRBD1 or TRBD2, each matching 5 bases. Looked up from germline, CDR1 is MNHEY and CDR2 is SMNVEV (reference sequence). The germline V and J ends were trimmed by 3 bases and 6 bases, with 17 bases remaining between them. The CDR3 contains 16 residues. CDR3 coding DNA: TGTGCCAGCAGTTTGCTAGCAGGGTATGATCCCGGGGAGCTGTTTTTT. Its translation is CASSLLAGYDPGELFF.

At least ten counts were recorded for this clonotype. V is TRBV12-3 or TRBV12-4 and J is TRBJ2-7; D uncertain. The V and J ends lost 7 bases and 2 bases respectively, with 12 bases between them. The CDR3 covers 13 residues. The CDR3 DNA reads TGTGCCAGCATTAGGGAAGGTACCTACGAGCAGTACTTC. The encoded protein is CASIREGTYEQYF.

V usage is TRBV4-1 and J usage is TRBJ2-5; D is ambiguous. The CDR3 length is 15 residues. Trimming removed 0 bases from V and 3 bases from J, with 11 bases in between. Per the germline V gene, CDR1 is MGHRA and CDR2 is YSYEKL. The DNA of the CDR3 is TGCGCCAGCAGCCAAGAGGATACACGAAAAGAGACCCAGTACTTC. Translation gives CASSQEDTRKETQYF.

This clonotype was counted between two and nine times. The CDR3 protein is CASSESGEETQYF. CDR3 in DNA: TGCGCCAGCAGTGAGTCAGGGGAAGAGACCCAGTACTTC. The genes are TRBV10-1 and TRBJ2-5, with a weak D call TRBD1 (5 bases). Germline loops: CDR1 WNHNN, CDR2 SYGVQD (reference sequence). With 0 bases removed from V and 3 bases from J, the gap between germline ends came to 5 bases. The CDR3 length is 13 residues.

This clonotype was counted a few times. J is TRBJ1-2 and V is TRBV5-1; 8 positions match TRBD1. The CDR3 length is 14 residues. CDR1 is SGHRS, CDR2 YFSETQ, per germline. The V segment lost 4 bases and the J segment 4 bases; nucleotides outside the gene matches: 6. The CDR3 sequence: CASSLGTGRYGYTF. The CDR3 DNA reads as TGCGCCAGCAGCCTAGGGACAGGTCGCTATGGCTACACCTTC.

This clonotype was picked up a small number of times. The genes are TRBV19 and TRBJ2-2; D is unresolved. Between the trimmed V and J ends, which lost 3 bases and 9 bases, there was a span of 8 bases. The germline V gene has CDR1 LNHDA and CDR2 SQIVND (reference sequence). The CDR3 is made up of 12 amino acids. CDR3: CASSISRWELFF. As DNA, the CDR3 is TGTGCCAGTAGTATCTCCCGTTGGGAGCTGTTTTTT. Filled out from reference TRBV19 and TRBJ2-2, the complete variable domain reads DGGITQSPKYLFRKEGQNVTLSCEQNLNHDAMYWYRQDPGQGLRLIYYSQIVNDFQKGDIAEGYSVSREKKESFPLTVTSAQKNPTAFYLCASSISRWELFFGEGSRLTVL.

This clonotype was recorded at least ten times. The genes are TRBV4-3 and TRBJ2-7, with no clear D. Trimming took 0 bases from V and 2 from J, leaving 11 bases between them. Germline CDR1 and CDR2: LGHNA and YSLEER. The CDR3 sequence is 15 residues long. The CDR3 sequence is CASSQDSLGTYEQYF. The CDR3 DNA follows: TGCGCCAGCAGCCAAGACAGCTTAGGAACCTACGAGCAGTACTTC.

In this sample, this clonotype turned up many times. This chain links TRBV5-4 with TRBJ2-5, with unresolved D. The CDR3 is 13 amino acids. V was clipped by 0 bases and J by 5 bases, with 8 bases between them. Germline lookup yields CDR1 SGHNT and CDR2 YYREEE (reference sequence). CDR3 coding DNA: TGTGCCAGCAGCTTGGGGGTTGGGGAGACCCAGTACTTC. Translated, it gives CASSLGVGETQYF. Looking up the rest from reference TRBV5-4 and TRBJ2-5 gives the full variable domain: ETGVTQSPTHLIKTRGQQVTLRCSSQSGHNTVSWYQQALGQGPQFIFQYYREEENGRGNFPPRFSGLQFPNYSSELNVNALELDDSALYLCASSLGVGETQYFGPGTRLLVL.

The rearrangement uses TRBV19 and TRBJ1-5; unclear D gene. The CDR3 runs 15 residues. Germline CDR1 reads LNHDA; CDR2 reads SQIVND (reference sequence). Deletions cut 5 bases from V and 0 bases from J, with 11 bases between. The CDR3 reads CASSWIAYSNQPQHF. The CDR3 DNA reads TGTGCCAGTAGTTGGATAGCCTATAGCAATCAGCCCCAGCATTTT.

At least ten counts were recorded for this clonotype. The chain links TRBV4-1 to TRBJ2-7, with D perhaps given as TRBD1 or TRBD2 (7 bases each). Trimming took 2 bases from V and 6 from J, leaving 17 bases between them. CDR1 MGHRA and CDR2 YSYEKL come from the germline V gene. The CDR3 is 15 residues long. DNA of the CDR3: TGCGCCAGCAGCCAACAGACAGGGAGGGTTGGCGAGCAGTACTTC. It codes for CASSQQTGRVGEQYF.

This clonotype was picked up a small number of times. The rearrangement links TRBV4-3 to TRBJ1-3; D gene unclear. V lost 1 base to trimming and J lost 4 bases, with 8 bases between them. Germline V gives CDR1 LGHNA, CDR2 YSLEER. The CDR3 runs 14 residues. The CDR3, as DNA: TGCGCCAGCAGCCAAGTTAAACCAGGAAACACCATATATTTT. This gives the protein CASSQVKPGNTIYF.

This clonotype was observed many times. V gene TRBV11-2 combines with J gene TRBJ2-3; no firm D call. Trimming took off 8 bases at V and 5 bases at J, with 20 bases between the two ends. The CDR3 runs 15 residues. CDR1 is SGHAT and CDR2 is FQNNGV in the germline V gene. For the CDR3, the DNA is TGTGCCAGCGGCCCCCCCGGGTCAGCTAGAGATACGCAGTATTTT. Translation: CASGPPGSARDTQYF.

At least ten counts were recorded for this clonotype. The chain couples TRBV5-1 to TRBJ2-6; weak D call: TRBD2 (6 bases). The CDR3 length is 18 residues. V dropped 4 bases and J dropped 1 base, with 18 bases sitting between them. Germline V gene sequence: CDR1 SGHRS, CDR2 YFSETQ. CDR3 bases: TGCGCCAGCAGCCCCCGTCGGGGGAGTCGTTCTGGGGCCAACGTCCTGACTTTC. This translates into CASSPRRGSRSGANVLTF.

This clonotype was recorded at least ten times. V usage is TRBV29-1 and J usage is TRBJ2-5; D tentatively reads TRBD1 or TRBD2 (6 bases each). Germline V lookup: CDR1 SQVTM, CDR2 ANQGSEA. The V end lost 8 bases, the J end lost 3 bases, and 16 bases lay between the germline ends. The CDR3 is made up of 13 amino acids. CDR3 loop: CSTQRGAEETQYF. The CDR3 DNA reads as TGCAGCACCCAAAGGGGGGCGGAAGAGACCCAGTACTTC.

This clonotype has a handful of counts. This chain joins TRBV6-2 or TRBV6-3 and TRBJ1-2; D gene ambiguous. The germline V and J ends were trimmed by 6 bases and 8 bases, with 22 bases remaining between them. From germline, CDR1 is MNHEY and CDR2 SVGEGT. The CDR3 runs to 15 residues. The CDR3 DNA is TGTGCCAGCAGCAACACCCCCGGTAGGATAAGGGGCTACACCTTC. It yields the protein CASSNTPGRIRGYTF.

The chain joins TRBV27 to TRBJ2-3, with 7 bases aligning to TRBD2. Trimming removed 7 bases from V and 2 bases from J; junction bases left unmatched: 9. Germline V CDR1 and CDR2: MNHEY, SMNVEV (reference sequence). CDR3 size: 15 residues. The CDR3 loop reads CASTGGTANTDTQYF. CDR3 bases: TGTGCCAGCACCGGGGGGACGGCGAACACAGATACGCAGTATTTT.

V and J are TRBV3-1 and TRBJ2-7; 8 bases map to TRBD2. The CDR3 spans 15 residues. The ends lost 8 bases at V and 3 bases at J; junction bases unmatched: 12. The germline CDR1 and CDR2 sequences are LGHDT and YNNKEL (reference sequence). CDR3 nucleotide sequence: TGTGCCAGCTCCCTTACCGGGACTAGAGACTACGAGCAGTACTTC. Its translation is CASSLTGTRDYEQYF.

There are a few counts of this clonotype. V and J are TRBV27 and TRBJ2-2, with D possibly matching TRBD2 (5 bases). Trimming left V 6 bases short and J 0 bases short, with 14 bases between. Germline CDR1 reads MNHEY; CDR2 reads SMNVEV (reference sequence). The CDR3 extends over 16 amino acids. The CDR3 spells CASRHLPSPNTGELFF. The CDR3 region has the DNA TGTGCCAGCAGACACCTCCCTAGCCCGAACACCGGGGAGCTGTTTTTT.

The gene calls are TRBV12-3 or TRBV12-4 and TRBJ1-3; the D is unclear. The V and J ends lost 6 bases and 4 bases respectively, with 13 bases between them. This CDR3 is 14 amino acids long. The CDR3 reads CASSLNGLGNTIYF. The CDR3 bases are TGTGCCAGCAGCTTAAACGGGCTCGGAAACACCATATATTTT.